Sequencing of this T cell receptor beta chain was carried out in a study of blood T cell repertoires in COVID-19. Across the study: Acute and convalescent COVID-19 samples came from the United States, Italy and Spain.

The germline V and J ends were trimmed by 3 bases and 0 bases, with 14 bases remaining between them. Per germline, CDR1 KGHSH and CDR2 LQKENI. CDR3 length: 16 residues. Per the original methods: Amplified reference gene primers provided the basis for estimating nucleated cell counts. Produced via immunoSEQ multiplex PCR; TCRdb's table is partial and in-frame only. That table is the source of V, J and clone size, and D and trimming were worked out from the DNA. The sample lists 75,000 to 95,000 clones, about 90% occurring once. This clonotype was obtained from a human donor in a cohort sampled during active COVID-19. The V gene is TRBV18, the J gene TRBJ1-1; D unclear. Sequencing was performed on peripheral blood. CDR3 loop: CASSPPMVGMNTEAFF. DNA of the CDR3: TGTGCCAGCTCACCTCCTATGGTCGGGATGAACACTGAAGCTTTCTTT.